This TCR beta chain was recovered during a study of blood T cell repertoires in COVID-19. This clone was detected once. Germline CDR1 SEHNR, CDR2 FQNEAQ (reference sequence). There are 14 residues in the CDR3. V lost 4 bases and J lost 1; bases outside the gene matches: 0. Clones were read by immunoSEQ multiplex PCR, and TCRdb kept only the in-frame ones, dropping some. The sample carries around 60,000 clones, 77% recorded once. This TCR was sampled from a human donor in a cohort sampled during active COVID-19. The chain employs TRBV7-9 and TRBJ2-1; 8 bases map to TRBD2. The sequenced sample was peripheral blood. The CDR3 DNA sequence: TGTGCCAGCAGCTCGGGGGGGTCCTACAATGAGCAGTTCTTC. Translating gives CASSSGGSYNEQFF.